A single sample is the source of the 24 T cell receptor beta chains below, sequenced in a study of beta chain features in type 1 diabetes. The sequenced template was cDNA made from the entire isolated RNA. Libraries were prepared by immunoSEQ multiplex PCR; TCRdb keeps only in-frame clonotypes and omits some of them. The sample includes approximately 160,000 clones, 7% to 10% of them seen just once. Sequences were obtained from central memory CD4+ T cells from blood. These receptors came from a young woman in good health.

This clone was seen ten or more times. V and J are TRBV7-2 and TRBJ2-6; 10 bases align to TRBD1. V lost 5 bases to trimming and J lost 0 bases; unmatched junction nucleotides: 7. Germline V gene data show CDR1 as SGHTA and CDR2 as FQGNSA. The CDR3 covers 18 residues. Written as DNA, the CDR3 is TGTGCCAGCAGCCCGGGACAGGGGCTGAACTCTGGGGCCAACGTCCTGACTTTC. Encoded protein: CASSPGQGLNSGANVLTF.

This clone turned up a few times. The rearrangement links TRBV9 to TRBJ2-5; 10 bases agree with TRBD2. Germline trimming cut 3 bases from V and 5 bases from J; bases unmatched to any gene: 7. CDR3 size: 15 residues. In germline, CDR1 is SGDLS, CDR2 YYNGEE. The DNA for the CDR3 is TGTGCCAGCAGCGCCAGAGCGGGGGGGCTCGAGACCCAGTACTTC. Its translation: CASSARAGGLETQYF.

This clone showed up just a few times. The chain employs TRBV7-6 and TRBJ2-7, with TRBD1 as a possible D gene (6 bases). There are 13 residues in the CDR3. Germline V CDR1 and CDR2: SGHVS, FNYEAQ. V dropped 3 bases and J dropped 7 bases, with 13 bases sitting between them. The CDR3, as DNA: TGTGCCAGCAGCTTTTCCACAGGGAGTGAGCAGTACTTC. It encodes CASSFSTGSEQYF. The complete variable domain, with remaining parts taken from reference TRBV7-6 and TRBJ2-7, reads GAGVSQSPRYKVTKRGQDVALRCDPISGHVSLYWYRQALGQGPEFLTYFNYEAQQDKSGLPNDRFSAERPEGSISTLTIQRTEQRDSAMYRCASSFSTGSEQYFGPGTRLTVT.

The CDR3 protein is CASSLALGPPGETQYF. In DNA, the CDR3 is TGTGCCAGCAGCTTAGCGTTGGGTCCCCCGGGAGAGACCCAGTACTTC. The rearrangement links TRBV7-6 to TRBJ2-5; unclear D gene. Germline CDR1 and CDR2: SGHVS and FNYEAQ. The V and J ends lost 0 bases and 4 bases respectively, with 15 bases between them. The CDR3 has 16 residues.

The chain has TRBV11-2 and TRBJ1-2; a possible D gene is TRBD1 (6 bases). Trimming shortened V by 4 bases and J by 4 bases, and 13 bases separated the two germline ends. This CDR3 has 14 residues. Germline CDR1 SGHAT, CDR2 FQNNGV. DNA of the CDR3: TGTGCCAGCAGCTCCATCAGGGGAGCCTATGGCTACACCTTC. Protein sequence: CASSSIRGAYGYTF. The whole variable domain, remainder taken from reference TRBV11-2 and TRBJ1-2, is EAGVAQSPRYKIIEKRQSVAFWCNPISGHATLYWYQQILGQGPKLLIQFQNNGVVDDSQLPKDRFSAERLKGVDSTLKIQPAKLEDSAVYLCASSSIRGAYGYTFGSGTRLTVV.

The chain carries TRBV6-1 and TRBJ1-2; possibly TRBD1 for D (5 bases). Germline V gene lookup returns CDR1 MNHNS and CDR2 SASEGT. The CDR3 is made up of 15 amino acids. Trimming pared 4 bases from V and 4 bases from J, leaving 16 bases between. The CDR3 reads CASSVVRGEGYGYTF. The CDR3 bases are TGTGCCAGCAGTGTCGTGCGGGGCGAGGGCTATGGCTACACCTTC.

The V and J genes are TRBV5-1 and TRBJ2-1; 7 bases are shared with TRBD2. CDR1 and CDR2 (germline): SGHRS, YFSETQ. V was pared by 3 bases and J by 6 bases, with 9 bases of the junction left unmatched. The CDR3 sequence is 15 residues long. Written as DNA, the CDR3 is TGCGCCAGCAGCTCCGAGGGACGGGAGGTCAATGAGCAGTTCTTC. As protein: CASSSEGREVNEQFF.

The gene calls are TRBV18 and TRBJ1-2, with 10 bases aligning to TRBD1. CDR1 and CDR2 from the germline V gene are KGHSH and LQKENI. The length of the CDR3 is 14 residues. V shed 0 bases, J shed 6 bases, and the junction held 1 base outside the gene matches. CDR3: CASSPPDRGDGYTF. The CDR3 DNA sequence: TGTGCCAGCTCACCACCGGACAGGGGGGATGGCTACACCTTC.

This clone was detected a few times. CDR3 sequence (DNA): TGTGCCAGCAGCTCGGGACAGGCGAACACTGAAGCTTTCTTT. Residues: CASSSGQANTEAFF. The chain combines TRBV7-9 with TRBJ1-1, with TRBD1 identical over 8 bases. The CDR3 totals 14 residues. CDR1 and CDR2 (germline): SEHNR, FQNEAQ (reference sequence). V shed 4 bases and J 1 base; nucleotides not matched to a gene: 2.

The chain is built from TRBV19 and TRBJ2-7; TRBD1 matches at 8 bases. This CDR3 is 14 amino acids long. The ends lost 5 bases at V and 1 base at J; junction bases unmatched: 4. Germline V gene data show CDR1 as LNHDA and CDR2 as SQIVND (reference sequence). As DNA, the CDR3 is TGTGCCAGTAGTCCGGGACAGGCATCCTACGAGCAGTACTTC. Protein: CASSPGQASYEQYF.

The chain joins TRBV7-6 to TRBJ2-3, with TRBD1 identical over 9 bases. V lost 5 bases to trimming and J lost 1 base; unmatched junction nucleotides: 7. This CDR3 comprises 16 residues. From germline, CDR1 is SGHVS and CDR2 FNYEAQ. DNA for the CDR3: TGTGCCAGCAGCCAACGACAGGGGGGAGGCACAGATACGCAGTATTTT. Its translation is CASSQRQGGGTDTQYF. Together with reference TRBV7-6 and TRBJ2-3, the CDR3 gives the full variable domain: GAGVSQSPRYKVTKRGQDVALRCDPISGHVSLYWYRQALGQGPEFLTYFNYEAQQDKSGLPNDRFSAERPEGSISTLTIQRTEQRDSAMYRCASSQRQGGGTDTQYFGPGTRLTVL.

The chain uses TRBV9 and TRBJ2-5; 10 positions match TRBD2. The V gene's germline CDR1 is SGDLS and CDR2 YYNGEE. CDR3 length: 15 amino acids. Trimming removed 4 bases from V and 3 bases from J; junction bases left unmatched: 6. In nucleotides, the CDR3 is TGTGCCAGCAGCCCCTTAACTAGCGGGAAAGAGACCCAGTACTTC. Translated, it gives CASSPLTSGKETQYF.

The CDR3 region has the DNA TGTGCCAGCAGCTTAGGGGACTACCAAGAGACCCAGTACTTC. Encoded protein: CASSLGDYQETQYF. The chain combines TRBV7-6 with TRBJ2-5, with D perhaps TRBD2 (6 bases). The CDR3 runs 14 residues. V was pared by 1 base and J by 0 bases, with 6 bases between. Per germline, CDR1 SGHVS and CDR2 FNYEAQ. Full variable domain (missing parts from reference TRBV7-6 and TRBJ2-5): GAGVSQSPRYKVTKRGQDVALRCDPISGHVSLYWYRQALGQGPEFLTYFNYEAQQDKSGLPNDRFSAERPEGSISTLTIQRTEQRDSAMYRCASSLGDYQETQYFGPGTRLLVL.

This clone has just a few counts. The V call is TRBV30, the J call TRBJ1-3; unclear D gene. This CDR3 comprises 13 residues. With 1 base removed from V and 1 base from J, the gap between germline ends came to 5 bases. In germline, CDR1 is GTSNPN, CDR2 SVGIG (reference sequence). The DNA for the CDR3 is TGTGCCTGGAGTGCAGTTTCTGGAAACACCATATATTTT. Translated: CAWSAVSGNTIYF.

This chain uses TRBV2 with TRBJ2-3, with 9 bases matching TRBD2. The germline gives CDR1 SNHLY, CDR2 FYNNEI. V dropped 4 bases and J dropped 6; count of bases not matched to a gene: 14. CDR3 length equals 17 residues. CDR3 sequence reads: CASSVGVLAGVGDTQYF. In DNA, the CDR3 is TGTGCCAGCAGTGTGGGTGTGTTAGCGGGAGTCGGTGATACGCAGTATTTT.

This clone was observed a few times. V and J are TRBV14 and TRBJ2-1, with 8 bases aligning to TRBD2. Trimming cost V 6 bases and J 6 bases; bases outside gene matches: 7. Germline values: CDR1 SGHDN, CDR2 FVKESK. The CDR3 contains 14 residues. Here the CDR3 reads CASRGTGGLNEQFF. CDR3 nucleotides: TGTGCCAGCAGAGGGACGGGAGGGCTCAATGAGCAGTTCTTC.

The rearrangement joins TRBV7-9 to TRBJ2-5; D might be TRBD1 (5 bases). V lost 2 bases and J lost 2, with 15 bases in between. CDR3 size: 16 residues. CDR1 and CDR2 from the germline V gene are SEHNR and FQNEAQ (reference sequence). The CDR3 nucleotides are TGTGCCAGCAGCTTAATCCCGGACAAGAGTCAAGAGACCCAGTACTTC. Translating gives CASSLIPDKSQETQYF.

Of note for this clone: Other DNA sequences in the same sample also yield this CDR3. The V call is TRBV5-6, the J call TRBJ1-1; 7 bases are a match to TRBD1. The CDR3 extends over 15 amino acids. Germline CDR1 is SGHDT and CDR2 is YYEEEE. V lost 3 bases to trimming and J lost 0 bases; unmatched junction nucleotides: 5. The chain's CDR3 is CASSSYRGMNTEAFF. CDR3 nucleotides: TGTGCCAGCAGCTCTTACAGGGGTATGAACACTGAAGCTTTCTTT.

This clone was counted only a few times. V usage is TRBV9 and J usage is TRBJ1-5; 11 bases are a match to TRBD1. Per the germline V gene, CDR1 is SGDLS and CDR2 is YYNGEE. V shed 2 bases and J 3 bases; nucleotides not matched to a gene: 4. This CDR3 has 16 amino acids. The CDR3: CASSVGTGGDNQPQHF. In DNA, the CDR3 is TGTGCCAGCAGCGTCGGGACAGGGGGAGACAATCAGCCCCAGCATTTT.

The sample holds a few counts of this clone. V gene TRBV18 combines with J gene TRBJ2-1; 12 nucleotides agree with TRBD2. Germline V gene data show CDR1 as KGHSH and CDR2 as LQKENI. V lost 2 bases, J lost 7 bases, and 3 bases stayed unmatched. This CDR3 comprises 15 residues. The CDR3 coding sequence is TGTGCCAGCTCACCAGTGACTAGCGGGAGAAATGAGCAGTTCTTC. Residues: CASSPVTSGRNEQFF.

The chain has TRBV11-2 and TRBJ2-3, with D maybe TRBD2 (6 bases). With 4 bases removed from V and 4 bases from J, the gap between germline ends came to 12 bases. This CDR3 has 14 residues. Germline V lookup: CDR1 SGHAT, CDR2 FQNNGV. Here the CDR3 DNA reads TGTGCCAGCAGCTCCTGGGGGAGGTCAGATACGCAGTATTTT. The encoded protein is CASSSWGRSDTQYF.

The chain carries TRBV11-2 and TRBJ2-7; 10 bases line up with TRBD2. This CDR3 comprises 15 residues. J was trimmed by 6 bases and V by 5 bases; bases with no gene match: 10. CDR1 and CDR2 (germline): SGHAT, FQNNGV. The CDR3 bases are TGTGCCAGCAGCCCGTCGAGCGGGGGGGCCGGCGAGCAGTACTTC. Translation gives CASSPSSGGAGEQYF. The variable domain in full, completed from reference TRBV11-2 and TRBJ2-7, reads EAGVAQSPRYKIIEKRQSVAFWCNPISGHATLYWYQQILGQGPKLLIQFQNNGVVDDSQLPKDRFSAERLKGVDSTLKIQPAKLEDSAVYLCASSPSSGGAGEQYFGPGTRLTVT.

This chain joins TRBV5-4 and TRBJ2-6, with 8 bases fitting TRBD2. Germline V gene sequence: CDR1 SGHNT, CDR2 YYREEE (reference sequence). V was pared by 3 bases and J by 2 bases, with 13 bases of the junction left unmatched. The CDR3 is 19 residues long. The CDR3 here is CASSSGGGRASAGANVLTF. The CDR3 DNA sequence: TGTGCCAGCAGCTCAGGCGGGGGGCGAGCCTCGGCTGGGGCCAACGTCCTGACTTTC.

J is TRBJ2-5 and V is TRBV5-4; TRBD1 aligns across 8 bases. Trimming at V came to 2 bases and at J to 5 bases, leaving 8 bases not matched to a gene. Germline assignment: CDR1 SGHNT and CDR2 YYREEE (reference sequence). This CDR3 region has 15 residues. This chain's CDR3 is CASSLDQGAGETQYF. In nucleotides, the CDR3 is TGTGCCAGCAGCTTAGATCAGGGGGCTGGGGAGACCCAGTACTTC.